The sequence of this T cell receptor beta chain was determined in a study of shared clonotypes between healthy human individuals (dated by TCRdb to the early 2020s). With respect to the entire study: A few men and two women, aged 18 to 49 years, made up the cohort. The study deeply sequenced blood TCR repertoires of five healthy adults to estimate repertoire size and the extent of clonotype sharing between individuals. Between about 0.8 and 9.5 billion PBMCs per donor were obtained by leukapheresis. Libraries were prepared and TCR repertoires were sequenced by different laboratories using diverse techniques, in order to increase sequencing depth and limit assay-specific biases. For each donor, CD4 naive and CD4 memory were each run on three plates, CD8 naive on two plates, and CD8 memory on one plate.

The donors were healthy, HIV-negative adults who had no recently reported acute infections or vaccinations. Only Caucasian adults living in Nashville, Tennessee, USA were represented among the donors. CD8 memory samples combined magnetically selected CD45RO+ cells with CCR7-negative CD45RA+ effector memory (TemRA) cells. After blood collection by leukapheresis, PBMCs were isolated using Ficoll-Histopaque density gradient centrifugation and then cryopreserved in the vapor phase of liquid nitrogen. Analytical flow cytometry was used to check the purity and quantity of each magnetically sorted T cell population. Genomic DNA was isolated from every sorted fraction and measured by UV absorbance on a Nanodrop 2000c. The CDR3 runs 14 residues from the cysteine to the phenylalanine. Solely the CDR3 DNA is kept, with 42 bases framed from the first base. The germline V gene (reference sequence) specifies LNHDA as CDR1 and SQIVND as CDR2. V is cut by 1 base and J by 4 bases, and the space between the germline ends is 10 bases.

Broader findings and caveats from the paper: Higher generation probabilities were observed for clonotypes shared by all four sorted-subset donors than for non-shared clonotypes. Naive subsets generally had larger estimated clonotype richness than memory subsets. Even with the large sequencing depth, rarefaction of the sorted-subset datasets indicated that sequencing was incomplete. Sampling was limited to blood, and TCR repertoires in tissue likely differ from TCR repertoires in blood. Because the study included only a small number of donors, the genetic and exposure-history diversity represented was limited. When several donors were compared, the shared fraction of clonotypes was 5% to 6.5% for naive CD4, 3.5% to 4% for naive CD8, 2% to 2.5% for memory CD4, and 0.4% for memory CD8. Based on pairwise subsampling, the degree of clonotype sharing among donors was expected to be affected by sequencing depth.

Concerning this clone itself: No cognate antigen has been identified for it. The input lacks base qualities; no much larger clone sits a single base away. This specimen includes other DNA sequences encoding the same CDR3.

TCR CDR3 regions were amplified from genomic DNA by multiplex PCR using the deep immunoSEQ assay. For each cell subset, the extracted genomic DNA was distributed evenly across all wells of several immunoSEQ 96-well plates, and each plate served as one replicate. For sorted subsets, 150 to 200 ng genomic DNA, equal to 30,000 or so T cell genomes, was loaded into each replicate PCR. Purified libraries were quantified with a Qubit 3.0 fluorometer, sized on a Bioanalyzer 2100, and re-quantified with the KAPA Library Quantification kit. Every immunoSEQ 96-well plate was sequenced on a separate single-read 150-cycle Illumina NextSeq 550 flow cell. From the authors' description of their analysis: Because the immunoSEQ output included only junctional sequences and no quality scores, the filtering could not be the same as the filtering used for full-length reads. To assign V/J genes and CDR3, sequences were annotated against IMGT germline references using PyIR, a Python wrapper for IgBLAST v1.9. Reads with weak V/J assignments (E-value above 1e-6), missing CDR3, stop codons, out-of-frame junctions, or ambiguous translated residues were removed. A V3J clonotype was defined by an identical inferred V gene, J gene, and CDR3 amino acid sequence. The percentage overlap between two repertoires was calculated by dividing the number of shared unique clonotypes by the size of the smaller repertoire. Richness of each repertoire was evaluated using RTK rarefaction, the Chao1 estimator, and Recon v2.1 estimates of unobserved clonotypes. Generation probabilities for all TCRbeta clonotypes obtained by the gDNA method from a handful of donors were computed using OLGA. This immuneACCESS table, as held by TCRdb, lists in-frame sequences with V and J called but not all clones. Of the missing ones, under half trace to an unresolved V gene in checked studies; the others have no known cause. The V and J calls and clone size were taken over from that table, and D and trimming were inferred from the DNA. For this sample there are roughly 700,000 clones; about 92% appear just once. About 34% of the sample is held by the ten biggest clonotypes.

The V and J genes are TRBV19 and TRBJ1-1, and perhaps TRBD1 as D gene, on 6 matching bases. The material sequenced was memory CD8+ T cells from PBMCs. The cell subset or site label, read with the paper, signifies: CD45RO+ cells pooled with CCR7-negative TemRA cells. The TCR was taken from a man younger than 35 in good health. Some clones in this sample may be carry-over from other donors' samples. The bases are TGTGCCAGTAGTATAGGCAGGGGTGGCACTGAAGCTTTCTTT. This is translated as CASSIGRGGTEAFF.